The 30 T cell receptor beta chains below were found in one sample sequenced in a study of cytomegalovirus exposure and HLA in healthy donors. The PCR had 60 Vbeta and 13 Jbeta primers. TCRdb keeps only in-frame clones here, not all; method: immunoSEQ multiplex PCR. The sample has 150,000 to 200,000 clones, over 65% seen once. The material sequenced was PBMCs. These receptors all stem from a man in his late teens or twenties in good health and CMV-seropositive.

V gene TRBV6-5 combines with J gene TRBJ1-2; 9 nucleotides align to TRBD1. Germline CDR1 reads MNHEY; CDR2 reads SVGAGI. The V gene end was trimmed by 6 bases and the J gene end by 2 bases; junction bases not matched to a gene: 4. The CDR3 length is 14 residues. The CDR3 loop is CASRRQGGNYGYTF. For the CDR3, the DNA is TGTGCCAGCAGGCGACAGGGGGGAAACTATGGCTACACCTTC.

This chain joins TRBV11-2 and TRBJ2-3, with TRBD1 matching over 7 bases. This CDR3 region has 14 residues. Losses at the gene ends were 7 bases for V and 0 bases for J; bases not matched to a gene: 4. Germline V lookup: CDR1 SGHAT, CDR2 FQNNGV. CDR3 nucleotides: TGTGCCAGCAACCGGGACAGAAGCACAGATACGCAGTATTTT. Its translation: CASNRDRSTDTQYF.

This clone was seen only once. The chain has TRBV6-1 and TRBJ1-2; D is uncertain. This CDR3 spans 14 amino acids. With 2 bases removed from V and 6 bases from J, the gap between germline ends came to 13 bases. Germline CDR1 reads MNHNS; CDR2 reads SASEGT. The CDR3 here is CASSEYLVGDGYTF. CDR3 DNA sequence: TGTGCCAGCAGTGAATACTTAGTCGGGGATGGCTACACCTTC.

In its sample, this clone was seen once. The chain employs TRBV7-9 and TRBJ1-1; D call uncertain. The V gene lost 2 bases and the J gene lost 3 bases, with 7 bases spanning the gap. In germline, CDR1 is SEHNR, CDR2 FQNEAQ (reference sequence). The CDR3 sequence is 13 residues long. CDR3 sequence: CASSLLEDTEAFF. CDR3 nucleotides: TGTGCCAGCAGCTTACTGGAGGACACTGAAGCTTTCTTT.

J is TRBJ2-1 and V is TRBV6-6; 9 positions agree with TRBD1. Germline CDR1 and CDR2: MNHNY and SVGAGI (reference sequence). The CDR3 sequence is 14 residues long. With V trimmed by 10 bases and J by 6 bases, 10 bases remained unmatched. CDR3 sequence reads: CATCPGQGLNEQFF. Here the CDR3 DNA reads TGTGCCACCTGTCCGGGACAGGGACTCAATGAGCAGTTCTTC.

This rearrangement joins TRBV4-2 to TRBJ1-2; D is unclear. V was cut by 0 bases and J by 4 bases, with 6 bases left in between. This CDR3 is built from 13 residues. Germline CDR1 reads LGHNA; CDR2 reads YNFKEQ. In nucleotides, the CDR3 is TGTGCCAGCAGCCAAGAAGCACCCTATGGCTACACCTTC. Its protein product is CASSQEAPYGYTF.

This clone has more than one count but fewer than ten. CDR3 sequence: CASSLDRQALMNTEAFF. CDR3 coding DNA: TGTGCCAGCAGCTTAGATCGGCAGGCCCTCATGAACACTGAAGCTTTCTTT. V usage is TRBV11-3 and J usage is TRBJ1-1; D remains unclear. Germline V CDR1 and CDR2: SGHNT, YENEEA. The CDR3 loop spans 17 amino acids. Trimming left V 0 bases short and J 0 bases short, with 14 bases between.

This chain uses TRBV19 with TRBJ1-6, with TRBD1 matching 7 bases. J lost 5 bases, V lost 8 bases, and 6 bases had no gene match. The CDR3 is 14 residues long. Germline CDR1 is LNHDA and CDR2 is SQIVND (reference sequence). CDR3 in amino acids: CASRGDRDNSPLHF. The CDR3, as DNA: TGTGCCAGTCGAGGAGACAGGGATAATTCACCCCTCCACTTT.

J is TRBJ2-2 and V is TRBV5-1; maybe TRBD1 (5 bases). Between the trimmed V and J ends, which lost 1 base and 4 bases, there was a span of 8 bases. This CDR3 has 14 residues. Germline values: CDR1 SGHRS, CDR2 YFSETQ. The DNA of the CDR3 is TGCGCCAGCAGCTTGTTAGGGGCCACCGGGGAGCTGTTTTTT. Its protein product is CASSLLGATGELFF.

Comments on this clone: In the same sample, other DNA sequences code for this CDR3. The rearrangement uses TRBV5-1 and TRBJ1-1, with 8 bases fitting TRBD1. This CDR3 comprises 14 residues. The germline V gene encodes CDR1 SGHRS and CDR2 YFSETQ. With V trimmed by 4 bases and J by 1 base, 3 bases remained unmatched. CDR3 nucleotides: TGCGCCAGCAGCCCCGGGACAGGGAACACTGAAGCTTTCTTT. As protein: CASSPGTGNTEAFF.

The DNA for the CDR3 is TGTGCCAGCAGCTTAGATCGGGGGGTAGCTGAAGCTTTCTTT. Translation: CASSLDRGVAEAFF. The V gene is TRBV7-8, the J gene TRBJ1-1, with D possibly being TRBD1 (5 bases). V gave up 1 base and J gave up 6 bases, with 12 bases separating them. The CDR3 runs 14 residues. CDR1 is SGHVS and CDR2 is FQNEAQ in the germline V gene.

The chain joins TRBV11-2 to TRBJ1-1; 7 bases match TRBD1. The trim removed 6 bases at V and 1 base at J, leaving 2 bases unmatched. The germline gives CDR1 SGHAT, CDR2 FQNNGV. The CDR3 has 13 amino acids. CDR3 residues: CASSRGPNTEAFF. For the CDR3, the DNA is TGTGCCAGCAGTAGGGGGCCGAACACTGAAGCTTTCTTT.

The J gene is TRBJ1-2, the V gene TRBV7-2; D is uncertain. The ends were cut back, 1 base at V and 7 bases at J, with 16 bases in the middle. The CDR3 extends over 15 amino acids. CDR1 SGHTA and CDR2 FQGNSA come from the germline V gene. The chain's CDR3 is CASSLGGAVVVGYTF. For the CDR3, the DNA is TGTGCCAGCAGCTTAGGCGGAGCCGTCGTTGTTGGCTACACCTTC.

The V gene is TRBV7-8, the J gene TRBJ1-2; 7 nucleotides match TRBD1. CDR3 length: 13 amino acids. Germline trimming cut 4 bases from V and 9 bases from J; bases unmatched to any gene: 8. Per germline, CDR1 SGHVS and CDR2 FQNEAQ. In nucleotides, the CDR3 is TGTGCCAGCAGCTCATCCTCAGGGGGGAGCTACACCTTC. It is translated as CASSSSSGGSYTF.

The J gene is TRBJ1-3, the V gene TRBV14, with D perhaps matching TRBD1 (6 bases). Germline loops: CDR1 SGHDN, CDR2 FVKESK. V was cut by 5 bases and J by 0 bases, with 23 bases left in between. CDR3 length: 19 residues. CDR3 amino acids: CASSDLLWGQPYSGNTIYF. As DNA, the CDR3 is TGTGCCAGCAGCGACCTTCTCTGGGGGCAGCCATACTCTGGAAACACCATATATTTT.

As regards this clone: In the same sample, other DNA sequences code for this CDR3. The V gene is TRBV2, the J gene TRBJ1-1; 9 nucleotides match TRBD1. The CDR3 is 13 residues long. Per the germline V gene, CDR1 is SNHLY and CDR2 is FYNNEI. The junction had 5 bases not matched to a gene; V was cut back by 8 bases and J by 4 bases. CDR3 sequence: CASSGTGRTEAFF. The CDR3 region has the DNA TGTGCCAGCTCGGGGACAGGGCGCACTGAAGCTTTCTTT.

This clone came up a few times. This chain links TRBV28 with TRBJ1-3; no clear D. Deletions cut 3 bases from V and 4 bases from J, with 13 bases between. CDR1 is MDHEN and CDR2 is SYDVKM in the germline V gene. This CDR3 comprises 15 residues. The CDR3 coding sequence is TGTGCCAGCAGTTTTCAGGTCCCGGCGGGAAACACCATATATTTT. Translated: CASSFQVPAGNTIYF.

The CDR3, as DNA: TGTGCCAGCAGCGCACCGGGACAGAACACTGAAGCTTTCTTT. As protein: CASSAPGQNTEAFF. The V and J genes are TRBV9 and TRBJ1-1; maybe TRBD1 (6 bases). The CDR3 has 14 amino acids. The germline gives CDR1 SGDLS, CDR2 YYNGEE. V was pared by 3 bases and J by 1 base, with 10 bases between.

The chain combines TRBV19 with TRBJ2-5; a weak D match, TRBD1 (6 bases). CDR1 LNHDA and CDR2 SQIVND come from the germline V gene (reference sequence). The CDR3 contains 12 residues. The V gene lost 4 bases and the J gene lost 5 bases, with 8 bases spanning the gap. The CDR3 DNA follows: TGTGCCAGTAGTACCCAGGGGGAGACCCAGTACTTC. Amino acid sequence: CASSTQGETQYF.

This chain links TRBV9 with TRBJ2-3, with TRBD1 matching over 7 bases. The CDR3 length is 15 residues. J gave up 2 bases and V 4 bases, and 7 bases lay outside the gene matches. Germline assignment: CDR1 SGDLS and CDR2 YYNGEE. Here the CDR3 DNA reads TGTGCCAGCAGCTACAGGGGCCAGCACACAGATACGCAGTATTTT. Translation gives CASSYRGQHTDTQYF.

The J gene is TRBJ1-4, the V gene TRBV27, with D unresolved. CDR3 length: 14 residues. CDR1 is MNHEY, CDR2 SMNVEV, per germline (reference sequence). V was cut by 3 bases and J by 5 bases, with 10 bases left in between. CDR3 protein: CASSFRGINEKLFF. CDR3 in DNA: TGTGCCAGCAGTTTTCGGGGTATCAATGAAAAACTGTTTTTT.

Comment on this clone: An end of the junction differs from the germline gene, which may be a read error. The rearrangement joins TRBV30 to TRBJ1-2, with D possibly matching TRBD1 (6 bases). Germline loops: CDR1 GTSNPN, CDR2 SVGIG (reference sequence). This CDR3 spans 11 amino acids. CDR3 amino acids: CAWRGSGTPVF. For the CDR3, the DNA is TGTGCCTGGAGGGGGTCCGGGACACCTGTCTTC.

CDR3 sequence (DNA): TGTGCCAGCAGGATCGACAGATCCTATAATTCACCCCTCCACTTT. Its translation is CASRIDRSYNSPLHF. This chain uses TRBV2 with TRBJ1-6, with TRBD1 as a possible D gene (5 bases). CDR1 SNHLY and CDR2 FYNNEI come from the germline V gene. V lost 6 bases and J 1 base, leaving 10 bases between the germline ends. This CDR3 region has 15 residues.

The chain uses TRBV13 and TRBJ1-1; TRBD1 matches 7 bases. This CDR3 region has 16 residues. Germline-derived CDR1 and CDR2 are PRHDT and FYEKMQ (reference sequence). The J segment lost 1 base and the V segment lost 0 bases, leaving 5 bases of the junction unmatched. CDR3 bases: TGTGCCAGCAGCTTAGGCCTTTGGACAGGGAACACTGAAGCTTTCTTT. Encoded protein: CASSLGLWTGNTEAFF.

The V and J genes are TRBV28 and TRBJ1-2, with 10 bases that match TRBD1. This CDR3 is built from 17 residues. V lost 4 bases and J lost 2; bases outside the gene matches: 10. CDR1 is MDHEN, CDR2 SYDVKM, per germline. DNA of the CDR3: TGTGCCAGCAGTTCCGCCGGGACAGGGGATAGAAACTATGGCTACACCTTC. Translated, it gives CASSSAGTGDRNYGYTF.

The J gene is TRBJ2-1, the V gene TRBV11-2; D may be TRBD2 (6 bases). The CDR3 contains 13 residues. V was cut by 5 bases and J by 7 bases, with 12 bases left in between. Germline V gene sequence: CDR1 SGHAT, CDR2 FQNNGV. Here the CDR3 reads CASSPLRGNEQFF. CDR3 bases: TGTGCCAGCAGCCCGCTACGGGGGAATGAGCAGTTCTTC.

This clone was observed a few times. The rearrangement links TRBV5-1 to TRBJ2-6; D is unclear. This CDR3 region has 17 residues. Per the germline V gene, CDR1 is SGHRS and CDR2 is YFSETQ. V dropped 0 bases and J dropped 0 bases, with 10 bases sitting between them. The CDR3 DNA is TGCGCCAGCAGCTTGGATTCAGGCAGCTCTGGGGCCAACGTCCTGACTTTC. It is translated as CASSLDSGSSGANVLTF.

The genes are TRBV5-4 and TRBJ2-1; TRBD1 might be the D (5 bases). Germline V CDR1 and CDR2: SGHNT, YYREEE (reference sequence). The germline V and J ends were trimmed by 2 bases and 8 bases, with 14 bases remaining between them. This CDR3 is built from 14 residues. CDR3 sequence (DNA): TGTGCCAGCAGCTTCGACAGTGGTCGGTATGAGCAGTTCTTC. Its protein product is CASSFDSGRYEQFF. Together with reference TRBV5-4 and TRBJ2-1, the CDR3 gives the full variable domain: ETGVTQSPTHLIKTRGQQVTLRCSSQSGHNTVSWYQQALGQGPQFIFQYYREEENGRGNFPPRFSGLQFPNYSSELNVNALELDDSALYLCASSFDSGRYEQFFGPGTRLTVL.

The J gene is TRBJ1-4, the V gene TRBV5-1, with 7 bases fitting TRBD1. This CDR3 has 14 residues. With V trimmed by 5 bases and J by 5 bases, 6 bases remained unmatched. Germline-derived CDR1 and CDR2 are SGHRS and YFSETQ. The CDR3 reads CASRRRDRNEKLFF. As DNA, the CDR3 is TGCGCCAGCAGAAGAAGGGACAGAAATGAAAAACTGTTTTTT. The full variable domain, in which reference TRBV5-1 and TRBJ1-4 provide the parts outside the CDR3, is KAGVTQTPRYLIKTRGQQVTLSCSPISGHRSVSWYQQTPGQGLQFLFEYFSETQRNKGNFPGRFSGRQFSNSRSEMNVSTLELGDSALYLCASRRRDRNEKLFFGSGTQLSVL.

V is TRBV5-1 and J is TRBJ1-2; no firm D call. CDR3 length equals 15 residues. Germline V gene data show CDR1 as SGHRS and CDR2 as YFSETQ. The germline V and J ends were trimmed by 3 bases and 4 bases, with 16 bases remaining between them. The CDR3 loop reads CASSSPDGSAYGYTF. CDR3 bases: TGCGCCAGCAGCTCCCCCGACGGGAGTGCCTATGGCTACACCTTC.